This T cell receptor (beta chain) was found in a study of regulatory T cells in long-lasting Graves disease. Broader study findings: Analyses excluded thyroid tissue, covering peripheral blood alone. Lower TCR diversity was seen in persistent Graves' patients than in newly diagnosed ones.

On this clonotype itself: The antigen is undetermined.

Specified time point: newly diagnosed GD, antithyroid drugs for less than 3 months. Extracted RNA from PBMCs served as the source of the TCR library. Combining iRepertoire HTBI primers with Arm-PCR of CDR3 regions, the authors built TCR beta libraries. TCRdb reanalysed the multiplex PCR reads using MiXCR and keeps one entry per CDR3 protein. Found here are 450,000 to 650,000 distinct CDR3 sequences, 15% to 20% of them singletons; the top ten hold roughly 25%. V lost 10 bases and J lost 7, with 23 bases in between. Germline lookup yields CDR1 MDHEN and CDR2 SYDVKM. The CDR3 extends over 14 amino acids. The data were also submitted as part of a second study, on T cells in Graves' hyperthyroidism and ophthalmopathy. That paper notes: Ophthalmopathy was told apart from stable hyperthyroidism by a 13 V-J model.

This TCR was sampled from a woman aged 40 to 65 with Graves disease. The V call is TRBV28, the J call TRBJ2-7; weak D call: TRBD2 (5 bases). Sequenced material: peripheral blood mononuclear cells (PBMCs), taken at new diagnosis, from a patient treated with antithyroid drugs. In nucleotides, the CDR3 is TGTGCCACCGCAAGGAGTGAGTGGCGAGGGGAGCAGTACTTC. Translation gives CATARSEWRGEQYF.